Reported below is one T cell receptor beta chain. This specimen includes other DNA sequences encoding the same CDR3. It was CD45RO-negative cells, positively selected for CCR7, that made up naive CD8 cells, with terminally differentiated effector memory CD45RA+ cells excluded. This entry belongs to a study of shared clonotypes between healthy human individuals. The repertoire was sequenced with immunoSEQ multiplex PCR; TCRdb's copy has only in-frame clones and lacks some. The table records some 2 million clones, 85% to 95% of them present only once. Germline lookup yields CDR1 LNHDA and CDR2 SQIVND (reference sequence). With 2 bases removed from V and 0 bases from J, the gap between germline ends came to 8 bases. The CDR3 is 15 amino acids.

The J gene is TRBJ1-5, the V gene TRBV19; D gene ambiguous. Sequenced material: naive CD8+ T cells sorted from blood. This TCR derives from a man between 18 and 29 years old in good health. The CDR3 is CASSISGFSNQPQHF. Here the CDR3 DNA reads TGTGCCAGTAGTATATCGGGATTTAGCAATCAGCCCCAGCATTTT.